This T cell receptor beta chain was captured in a study of beta chain features in type 1 diabetes. The overall study: The study examined around 98,000,000 sorted cells across all samples.

Germline values: CDR1 LNHDA, CDR2 SQIVND (reference sequence). The CDR3 has 14 amino acids. Germline trimming cut 4 bases from V and 5 bases from J; bases unmatched to any gene: 5. In regard to this clone: Its matching antigen is unknown.

Sorting that relied on CD45RO/CCR7/CD25/CD127/CD95/CD27 yielded CD4+ naive, central memory, regulatory and stem cell-like memory cells. General observations from the study: VDJ junctions from type 1 diabetes patients carried fewer insertions and larger deletions. Although PCR might favor shorter templates, it would do so equally in patients and controls.

The study reverse transcribed the entire isolated RNA, so it sequenced expressed TCRB transcripts. This table comes from immunoSEQ multiplex PCR, and its TCRdb copy is limited to in-frame clones, with some not included. The repertoire holds a few hundred thousand clones, with around 10% as singletons. This receptor was obtained from a woman in her thirties in good health. Specimen: naive CD4+ T cells from blood. The rearrangement uses TRBV19 and TRBJ2-7, with 10 bases matching TRBD2. The CDR3 DNA follows: TGTGCCAGTAGTAAGGGACTAGCGAGCCACGAGCAGTACTTC. This gives the protein CASSKGLASHEQYF.